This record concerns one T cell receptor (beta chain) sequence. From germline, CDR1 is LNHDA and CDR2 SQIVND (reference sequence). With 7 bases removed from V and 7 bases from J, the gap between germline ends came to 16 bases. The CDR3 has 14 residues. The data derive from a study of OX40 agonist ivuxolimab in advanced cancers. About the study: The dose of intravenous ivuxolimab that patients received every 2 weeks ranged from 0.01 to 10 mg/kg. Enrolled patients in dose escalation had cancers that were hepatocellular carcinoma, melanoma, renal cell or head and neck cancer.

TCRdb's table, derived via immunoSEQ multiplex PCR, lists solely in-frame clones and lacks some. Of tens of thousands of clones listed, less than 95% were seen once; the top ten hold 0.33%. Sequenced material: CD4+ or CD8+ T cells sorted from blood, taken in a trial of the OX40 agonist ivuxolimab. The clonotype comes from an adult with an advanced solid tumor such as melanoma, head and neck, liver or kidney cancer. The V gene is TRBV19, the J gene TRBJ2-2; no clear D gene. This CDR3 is CASTKGGVVGELFF. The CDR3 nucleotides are TGTGCCAGTACCAAAGGTGGGGTGGTCGGGGAGCTGTTTTTT.